The 32 T cell receptor beta chains below all came from one sample that was sequenced in a study of Graves' ophthalmopathy and Graves' hyperthyroidism. RNA transcripts were the template, and TCR beta CDR3 regions were amplified from them. Second-round multiplex PCR came after a first-round RT-PCR that employed HTBI primers. TCRdb independently ran MiXCR on the multiplex PCR reads; one entry per CDR3 protein. The sample lists 450,000 to 600,000 distinct CDR3 sequences, less than 40% occurring once. Source material: peripheral blood or thyroid tissue (not recorded which). The origin of the receptors is an adult man with Graves' hyperthyroidism.

The chain joins TRBV12-3 or TRBV12-4 to TRBJ1-4; 9 bases fit TRBD1. The CDR3 length is 14 residues. V lost 5 bases and J lost 5; bases outside the gene matches: 3. DNA of the CDR3: TGTGCCAGCAGTCGCGGGACAGGGAATGAAAAACTGTTTTTT. As protein: CASSRGTGNEKLFF.

The chain links TRBV7-9 to TRBJ1-5; no firm D call. Looked up from germline, CDR1 is SEHNR and CDR2 is FQNEAQ (reference sequence). Trimming removed 5 bases at V and 6 bases at J, with 17 bases between. This CDR3 has 15 residues. The CDR3, as DNA: TGTGCCAGCAGCCCAGAAGGTGCCGGTGGTCAGCCCCAGCATTTT. Translation: CASSPEGAGGQPQHF.

The gene calls are TRBV20-1 and TRBJ1-6; tentative D call: TRBD1 (6 bases). CDR1 is DFQATT and CDR2 is SNEGSKA in the germline V gene (reference sequence). Trimming removed 7 bases at V and 2 bases at J, with 15 bases between. This CDR3 spans 15 amino acids. The CDR3 here is CSGSEGDTYNSPLHF. The CDR3 bases are TGCAGTGGTAGTGAGGGGGATACCTATAATTCACCCCTCCACTTT.

The sample holds a few counts of this clonotype. The chain joins TRBV11-2 to TRBJ1-1; D may be TRBD1 (5 bases). The germline V and J ends were trimmed by 1 base and 2 bases, with 14 bases remaining between them. Germline loops: CDR1 SGHAT, CDR2 FQNNGV. CDR3 size: 16 residues. The CDR3 region is CASSLGGLGLNTEAFF. CDR3 nucleotides: TGTGCCAGCAGCTTAGGGGGATTGGGGCTAAACACTGAAGCTTTCTTT.

With regard to this clonotype: Lacking the conserved final phenylalanine or tryptophan, this CDR3 likely reflects a read error. The DNA for the CDR3 is TGTGCCTGGGGCCATAATTCACCCCTCCACCTT. Translated: CAWGHNSPLHL. The chain joins TRBV30 to TRBJ1-6, with D unresolved. The germline V and J ends were trimmed by 5 bases and 5 bases, with 4 bases remaining between them. This CDR3 region has 11 residues. Germline lookup yields CDR1 GTSNPN and CDR2 SVGIG (reference sequence).

This clonotype occurred a few times. One junction end disagrees with the germline gene, perhaps due to a read error. This chain uses TRBV7-9 with TRBJ2-2, with 8 bases identical to TRBD2. The CDR3 has 16 residues. Germline V CDR1 and CDR2: SEHNR, FQNEAQ (reference sequence). This CDR3 is CASSLVVGTRSNEQFF. In nucleotides, the CDR3 is TGTGCCAGCAGCTTAGTGGTTGGGACTAGATCGAATGAGCAGTTTTTT.

Notes on this clonotype: A much larger clone differs from this one at a single base, so this may be a read error. The chain combines TRBV12-3 or TRBV12-4 with TRBJ1-1, with TRBD1 as a possible D gene (6 bases). Trimming stripped 7 bases from V and 9 bases from J, with 18 bases between. The CDR3 spans 13 residues. CDR3 sequence reads: CASNQGGQIKAFF. CDR3 nucleotide sequence: TGTGCCAGCAACCAAGGGGGGCAAATTAAAGCTTTCTTT.

This clonotype was recorded many times. CDR3: CASSLTGGYEQYF. CDR3 nucleotides: TGCGCCAGCAGCTTAACAGGGGGCTACGAGCAGTACTTC. The chain carries TRBV5-1 and TRBJ2-7; 8 nucleotides align to TRBD1. The germline V gene has CDR1 SGHRS and CDR2 YFSETQ. This CDR3 comprises 13 residues. J lost 3 bases, V lost 2 bases, and 1 base had no gene match.

The chain has TRBV2 and TRBJ2-5; 9 positions match TRBD2. Trimming removed 5 bases from V and 4 bases from J; junction bases left unmatched: 8. Germline CDR1 SNHLY, CDR2 FYNNEI. This CDR3 region has 15 residues. The CDR3 nucleotides are TGTGCCAGCAGTCCTCTAGCGGGGATGGGAGAGACCCAGTACTTC. Amino acid sequence: CASSPLAGMGETQYF.

This clonotype was counted ten times or more. V usage is TRBV19 and J usage is TRBJ1-4, with D tentatively TRBD1 (5 bases). Germline CDR1 is LNHDA and CDR2 is SQIVND (reference sequence). This CDR3 spans 15 amino acids. The germline V and J ends were trimmed by 4 bases and 4 bases, with 13 bases remaining between them. The CDR3 sequence: CASSTGTVFNEKLFF. The DNA for the CDR3 is TGTGCCAGTAGTACCGGGACGGTCTTTAATGAAAAACTGTTTTTT.

This clonotype was seen only a few times. The chain carries TRBV29-1 and TRBJ2-7; TRBD2 matches at 11 bases. The J call may be mistaken, given a closer DNA end match to TRBJ2-1. Looked up from germline, CDR1 is SQVTM and CDR2 is ANQGSEA. The CDR3 contains 13 residues. This chain's CDR3 is CSVVSGRDNEQFF. The CDR3 DNA reads as TGCAGCGTTGTTAGCGGGAGGGACAATGAGCAGTTCTTC.

This clonotype was observed many times. The chain joins TRBV7-2 to TRBJ1-3; D ambiguous. CDR3 length: 16 amino acids. Germline-derived CDR1 and CDR2 are SGHTA and FQGNSA. Trimming left V 1 base short and J 2 bases short, with 12 bases between. In nucleotides, the CDR3 is TGTGCCAGCAGCTTAGGTTCCAGCCGAGCTGGAAACACCATATATTTT. Translated, it gives CASSLGSSRAGNTIYF.

The chain joins TRBV5-1 to TRBJ2-5; 8 bases align to TRBD1. CDR1 is SGHRS and CDR2 is YFSETQ in the germline V gene. V was pared by 7 bases and J by 4 bases, with 12 bases of the junction left unmatched. This CDR3 is 15 amino acids long. In nucleotides, the CDR3 is TGCGCCAGCGGACGCCAGGGGGCTCGAGGAGAGACCCAGTACTTC. Protein sequence: CASGRQGARGETQYF.

The genes are TRBV19 and TRBJ2-7, with 15 bases identical to TRBD2. CDR1 and CDR2 (germline): LNHDA, SQIVND (reference sequence). The CDR3 has 16 amino acids. V shed 9 bases and J 9 bases; nucleotides not matched to a gene: 15. CDR3 DNA: TGTGCCAGCCAAAGGACTAGCGGGGGGGCCGCAGATACGCAGTACTTC. Translation: CASQRTSGGAADTQYF. The full variable domain, completed using reference TRBV19 and TRBJ2-7, is DGGITQSPKYLFRKEGQNVTLSCEQNLNHDAMYWYRQDPGQGLRLIYYSQIVNDFQKGDIAEGYSVSREKKESFPLTVTSAQKNPTAFYLCASQRTSGGAADTQYFGPGTRLTVT.

This clonotype has a count of ten or more. V usage is TRBV29-1 and J usage is TRBJ2-2, with a weak D call TRBD2 (6 bases). Per germline, CDR1 SQVTM and CDR2 ANQGSEA. Trimming left V 6 bases short and J 4 bases short, with 9 bases between. The length of the CDR3 is 12 residues. CDR3 sequence reads: CSVYSGTGELFF. DNA of the CDR3: TGCAGCGTATATAGCGGCACCGGGGAGCTGTTTTTT.

This clonotype was seen a few times. The chain joins TRBV5-1 to TRBJ2-3; TRBD1 aligns across 9 bases. The trim removed 3 bases at V and 3 bases at J, leaving 8 bases unmatched. The CDR3 is 16 amino acids. Germline loops: CDR1 SGHRS, CDR2 YFSETQ. As DNA, the CDR3 is TGCGCCAGCAGCTCAATAGGACAGGGGCGGACAGATACGCAGTATTTT. Its translation: CASSSIGQGRTDTQYF.

This chain uses TRBV28 with TRBJ1-5; D is undetermined. The CDR3 is made up of 16 amino acids. Trimming pared 6 bases from V and 0 bases from J, leaving 15 bases between. Germline V gene sequence: CDR1 MDHEN, CDR2 SYDVKM. The CDR3 protein is CASRIGGLHSNQPQHF. The CDR3 DNA follows: TGTGCCAGCAGAATAGGTGGTCTTCATAGCAATCAGCCCCAGCATTTT.

This clonotype was observed a few times. The chain carries TRBV3-1 and TRBJ2-7; 9 positions agree with TRBD2. CDR1 and CDR2 from the germline V gene are LGHDT and YNNKEL (reference sequence). V gave up 3 bases and J gave up 4 bases; unmatched junction bases: 10. CDR3 length equals 16 residues. The chain's CDR3 is CASSHRLAGITYEQYF. Here the CDR3 DNA reads TGTGCCAGCAGCCATCGTCTAGCGGGGATTACGTACGAGCAGTACTTC.

This clonotype was counted only a few times. The chain couples TRBV6-1 to TRBJ2-7, with 11 nucleotides matching TRBD2. J gave up 0 bases and V 2 bases, and 12 bases lay outside the gene matches. The germline V gene has CDR1 MNHNS and CDR2 SASEGT. This CDR3 has 19 amino acids. CDR3 region: CASSETLGLLAGVSYEQYF. CDR3 nucleotide sequence: TGTGCCAGCAGTGAAACTCTCGGCTTACTAGCGGGAGTCTCCTACGAGCAGTACTTC.

The rearrangement uses TRBV29-1 and TRBJ2-3; possible D gene TRBD1, 5 bases. The CDR3 length is 14 residues. Germline CDR1 and CDR2: SQVTM and ANQGSEA. V was shortened by 4 bases and J by 2 bases, with 13 bases between the two germline ends. CDR3 DNA sequence: TGCAGCGTTGCCGAGCAGGGCCCCACAGATACGCAGTATTTT. It specifies CSVAEQGPTDTQYF.

Regarding this clonotype: A much larger clone differs from this one at a single base, so this may be a read error. The V and J genes are TRBV20-1 and TRBJ2-7; a weak D match, TRBD2 (6 bases). The J call may not be correct, given that the DNA end is closer to TRBJ2-1. CDR3 length: 12 amino acids. CDR1 DFQATT and CDR2 SNEGSKA come from the germline V gene (reference sequence). The CDR3 DNA is TGCAGTGCAGGAGGAGCGGGCTACGAGCAGTTCTTC. This translates into CSAGGAGYEQFF.

In its sample, this clonotype was seen once. The CDR3 ends on some other residue instead of the conserved phenylalanine or tryptophan, so this is likely a read error. CDR3 protein: CASSYRAGRALTGELFS. The CDR3 coding sequence is TGTGCCAGCAGCTACAGGGCCGGGAGGGCCTTGACCGGGGAGCTGTTTTCT. This chain connects TRBV7-9 to TRBJ2-2; 8 nucleotides line up with TRBD2. Trimming cost V 4 bases and J 5 bases; bases outside gene matches: 12. Germline-derived CDR1 and CDR2 are SEHNR and FQNEAQ (reference sequence). This CDR3 has 17 residues.

This clonotype was counted ten times or more. The rearrangement joins TRBV24-1 to TRBJ1-2, with TRBD1 identical over 10 bases. The CDR3 covers 16 residues. V dropped 4 bases and J dropped 4; count of bases not matched to a gene: 8. The germline gives CDR1 KGHDR, CDR2 SFDVKD. The CDR3 reads CATSDPRDRGAYGYTF. Written as DNA, the CDR3 is TGTGCCACCAGTGACCCACGGGACAGGGGAGCCTATGGCTACACCTTC.

V and J are TRBV19 and TRBJ1-2, with 9 bases fitting TRBD1. Germline V gene lookup returns CDR1 LNHDA and CDR2 SQIVND (reference sequence). This CDR3 spans 14 amino acids. Unmatched junction bases numbered 6, after V lost 4 bases and J lost 6 bases. DNA of the CDR3: TGTGCCAGTAGTACACAGGGGGCTAAGAATGGCTACACCTTC. Translated, it gives CASSTQGAKNGYTF.

The sample holds many counts of this clonotype. The chain carries TRBV7-6 and TRBJ2-5, with D maybe TRBD2 (6 bases). The length of the CDR3 is 15 residues. Trimming left V 1 base short and J 3 bases short, with 12 bases between. The V gene's germline CDR1 is SGHVS and CDR2 FNYEAQ. The CDR3 region has the DNA TGTGCCAGCAGCTTAGGCGGGGTGAGGAAAGAGACCCAGTACTTC. Protein product: CASSLGGVRKETQYF.

This clonotype was counted ten times or more. The gene calls are TRBV2 and TRBJ1-5, with D perhaps TRBD1 (5 bases). The V gene lost 6 bases and the J gene lost 2 bases, with 17 bases spanning the gap. The CDR3 runs to 16 residues. Germline V gene lookup returns CDR1 SNHLY and CDR2 FYNNEI. This CDR3 is CASRGDGDGGNQPQHF. CDR3 nucleotides: TGTGCCAGCAGGGGGGACGGTGACGGTGGCAATCAGCCCCAGCATTTT.

This clonotype appeared a few times. The chain joins TRBV2 to TRBJ1-5; TRBD1 might be the D (6 bases). From germline, CDR1 is SNHLY and CDR2 FYNNEI. V lost 11 bases, J lost 0 bases, and 23 bases lay in between. The CDR3 is 17 residues long. The CDR3 nucleotides read TGTGCCTGGAGTGTCGGTGGAGGGGGACATAGCAATCAGCCCCAGCATTTT. Amino acid sequence: CAWSVGGGGHSNQPQHF.

This chain connects TRBV6-1 to TRBJ1-4; TRBD1 matches at 7 bases. Germline lookup yields CDR1 MNHNS and CDR2 SASEGT. The V and J ends lost 6 bases and 5 bases, in that order; junction bases with no gene match: 3. The CDR3 runs to 13 residues. The CDR3 DNA follows: TGTGCCAGCAGACAACAGGGGAATGAAAAACTGTTTTTT. This gives the protein CASRQQGNEKLFF.

The sample holds a few counts of this clonotype. The chain has TRBV7-6 and TRBJ2-2, with 13 bases lining up with TRBD2. CDR1 SGHVS and CDR2 FNYEAQ come from the germline V gene. The junction had 11 bases not matched to a gene; V was cut back by 5 bases and J by 5 bases. This CDR3 region has 18 residues. The DNA of the CDR3 is TGTGCCAGCAGCCCCCGACTAGCGGGGGGCGAAGAAACCGGGGAGCTGTTTTTT. Translated, it gives CASSPRLAGGEETGELFF.

As for this clonotype: One junction end disagrees with the germline gene, perhaps due to a read error. The chain joins TRBV6-6 to TRBJ2-7; perhaps TRBD1 as D (5 bases). Germline V gene data show CDR1 as MNHNY and CDR2 as SVGAGI (reference sequence). This CDR3 contains 14 residues. The CDR3 spells CAISERLEDNEQYF. CDR3 coding DNA: TGTGCCATCAGTGAGCGCCTCGAGGACAATGAGCAGTACTTC.

This clonotype was observed many times. The V gene is TRBV11-2, the J gene TRBJ1-2; possible D gene TRBD1, 5 bases. The CDR3 runs 14 residues. The V and J ends lost 5 bases and 4 bases respectively, with 14 bases between them. The germline V gene encodes CDR1 SGHAT and CDR2 FQNNGV. CDR3: CASSPAGRIYGYTF. The CDR3 DNA reads TGTGCCAGCAGCCCTGCGGGACGCATCTATGGCTACACCTTC.

Points on this clonotype: One end of the junction varies from germline; a read error may be responsible. The chain joins TRBV5-1 to TRBJ2-5; 7 bases are a match to TRBD2. The CDR3 runs 18 residues. Germline V lookup: CDR1 SGHRS, CDR2 YFSETQ. The CDR3 bases are TGTGCCAGCAGCTTAGATGCAGTGACTAGCACCGACCAAGAGACCCAGTACTTC. Its protein product is CASSLDAVTSTDQETQYF.